The rows below give T cell receptor beta chains drawn from one sample of a study of T-cell memory formation after mild COVID-19. TCRdb passed the 5' RACE reads through MiXCR, listing each CDR3 protein once. The repertoire holds tens of thousands of distinct CDR3 sequences, with approximately 15% as singletons. Source material: PBMCs or a T cell subset sorted from them (not recorded which). Source of these receptors: an adult woman who had mild COVID-19 (a few samples of this study predate the infection). Cell type and time point are not known. CDR3s include the opening cysteine and the closing phenylalanine or tryptophan. The order of the fields is J gene, V gene, clone size, D gene, CDR3 protein, CDR3 DNA. D genes are given only for firm matches. Clone size is not always given. Where it is, it says once, few, many or a class for expanded clones.

TRBJ2-1,TRBV6-2/TRBV6-3,-,TRBD2,CASSYTPRTSGTPYNEQFF,TGTGCCAGCAGTTACACCCCGAGGACTAGCGGAACCCCGTACAATGAGCAGTTCTTC
TRBJ2-1,TRBV5-1,-,-,CASSFGTTDYNEQFF,TGCGCCAGCAGTTTCGGGACGACTGATTACAATGAGCAGTTCTTC
TRBJ1-2,TRBV7-9,-,-,CASSLADRSYGYTF,TGTGCCAGCAGCTTAGCAGACCGAAGTTATGGCTACACCTTC
TRBJ2-7,TRBV29-1,-,-,CSCISGEGEQYF,TGCAGCTGCATATCAGGGGAAGGCGAGCAGTACTTC
TRBJ2-7,TRBV21-1,few,-,CASSNDCHEQYF,TGTGCCAGCAGCAACGACTGCCACGAGCAGTACTTC
TRBJ1-1,TRBV7-9,-,-,CASSPHILLGLGTEAFF,TGTGCCAGCAGCCCCCACATCCTACTCGGGCTGGGCACTGAAGCTTTCTTT
TRBJ2-3,TRBV5-1,-,-,CASSLEYGGDPTGDTQYF,TGCGCCAGCAGCTTGGAGTACGGAGGGGACCCTACGGGCGATACGCAGTATTTT
TRBJ2-1,TRBV7-9,many,TRBD2,CASSLLAAGLDEQFF,TGTGCCAGCAGCTTACTAGCGGCGGGCCTTGATGAGCAGTTCTTC
TRBJ2-2,TRBV7-9,-,-,CASSLAPPGELFF,TGTGCCAGCAGCTTAGCTCCGCCCGGGGAGCTGTTTTTT
TRBJ2-7,TRBV7-9,-,-,CASSLEYNEQYF,TGTGCCAGCAGCTTAGAGTACAACGAGCAGTACTTC
TRBJ2-3,TRBV20-1,-,-,CSAVGGDGDTQYF,TGCAGTGCTGTGGGTGGAGACGGAGATACGCAGTATTTT
TRBJ2-2,TRBV9,-,TRBD2,CASSVPGGSPNTGELFF,TGTGCCAGCAGCGTTCCGGGGGGTAGCCCAAACACCGGGGAGCTGTTTTTT
TRBJ2-7,TRBV6-5,-,-,CASSYSEGNEQYF,TGTGCCAGCAGTTACTCTGAGGGGAACGAGCAGTACTTC